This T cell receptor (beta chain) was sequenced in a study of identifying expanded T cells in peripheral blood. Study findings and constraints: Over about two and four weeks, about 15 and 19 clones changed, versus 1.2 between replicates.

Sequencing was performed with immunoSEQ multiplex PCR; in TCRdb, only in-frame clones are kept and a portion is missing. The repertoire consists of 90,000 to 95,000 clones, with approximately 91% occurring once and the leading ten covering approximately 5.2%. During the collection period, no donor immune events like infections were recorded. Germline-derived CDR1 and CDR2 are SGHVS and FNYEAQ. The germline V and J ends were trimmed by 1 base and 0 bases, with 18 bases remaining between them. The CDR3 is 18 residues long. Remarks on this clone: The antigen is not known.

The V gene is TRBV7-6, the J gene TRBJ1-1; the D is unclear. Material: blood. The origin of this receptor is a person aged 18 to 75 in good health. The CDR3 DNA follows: TGTGCCAGCAGCTTAGAGCAACACGCCCCTATCATGAACACTGAAGCTTTCTTT. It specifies CASSLEQHAPIMNTEAFF.